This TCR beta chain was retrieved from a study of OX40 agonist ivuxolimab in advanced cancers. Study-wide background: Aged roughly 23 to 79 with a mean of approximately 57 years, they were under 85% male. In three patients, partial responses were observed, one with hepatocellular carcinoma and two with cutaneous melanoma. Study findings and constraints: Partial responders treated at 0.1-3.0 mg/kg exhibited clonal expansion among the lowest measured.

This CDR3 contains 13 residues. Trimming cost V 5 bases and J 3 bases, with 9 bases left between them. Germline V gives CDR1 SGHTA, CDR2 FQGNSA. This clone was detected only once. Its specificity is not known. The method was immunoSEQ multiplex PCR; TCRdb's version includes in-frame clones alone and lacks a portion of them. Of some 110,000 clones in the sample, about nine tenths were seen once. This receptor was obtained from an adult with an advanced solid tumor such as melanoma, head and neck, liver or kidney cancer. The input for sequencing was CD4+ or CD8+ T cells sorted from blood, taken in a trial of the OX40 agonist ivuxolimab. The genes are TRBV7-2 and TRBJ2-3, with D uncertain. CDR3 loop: CASSPRKTDTQYF. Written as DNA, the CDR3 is TGTGCCAGCAGCCCCCGAAAGACAGATACGCAGTATTTT.